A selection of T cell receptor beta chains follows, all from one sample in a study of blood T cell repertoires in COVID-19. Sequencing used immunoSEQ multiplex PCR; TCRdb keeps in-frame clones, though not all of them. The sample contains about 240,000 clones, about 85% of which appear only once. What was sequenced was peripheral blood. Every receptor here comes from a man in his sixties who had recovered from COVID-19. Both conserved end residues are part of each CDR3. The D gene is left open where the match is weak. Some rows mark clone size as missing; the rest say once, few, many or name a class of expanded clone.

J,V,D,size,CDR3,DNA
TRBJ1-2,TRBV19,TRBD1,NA,CASSKPGTGDFGYTF,TGTGCCAGTAGTAAACCCGGGACAGGGGACTTTGGCTACACCTTC
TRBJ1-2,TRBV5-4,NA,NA,CASSSWGRNYGYTF,TGTGCCAGCAGCTCGTGGGGGAGGAACTATGGCTACACCTTC
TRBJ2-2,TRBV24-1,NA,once,CATSDSGRGSNTGELFF,TGTGCCACCAGTGATAGCGGCCGGGGGTCAAACACCGGGGAGCTGTTTTTT
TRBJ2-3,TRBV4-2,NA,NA,CASSQKQKSTDTQYF,TGTGCCAGCAGCCAAAAACAAAAAAGCACAGATACGCAGTATTTT
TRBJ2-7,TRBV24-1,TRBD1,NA,CATSARDRGRYEQYF,TGTGCCACCAGTGCCAGGGACAGGGGGCGTTACGAGCAGTACTTC
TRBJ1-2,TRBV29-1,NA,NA,CSVGPTGWYGYTF,TGCAGCGTTGGCCCGACAGGATGGTATGGCTACACCTTC
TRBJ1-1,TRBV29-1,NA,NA,CSVEDSGEAFF,TGCAGCGTTGAAGATTCCGGTGAAGCTTTCTTT
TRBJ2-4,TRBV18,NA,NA,CASSRAGGAKNIQYF,TGTGCCAGCTCACGGGCAGGGGGGGCCAAAAACATTCAGTACTTC
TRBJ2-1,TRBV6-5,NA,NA,CASTPTVYNEQFF,TGTGCCAGCACTCCGACAGTTTACAATGAGCAGTTCTTC
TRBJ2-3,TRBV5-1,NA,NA,CASSLAGLRNTQYF,TGCGCCAGCAGCTTGGCCGGGTTAAGAAATACGCAGTATTTT
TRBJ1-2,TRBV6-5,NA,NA,CASTRQENYGYTF,TGTGCCAGCACCCGACAGGAAAACTATGGCTACACCTTC
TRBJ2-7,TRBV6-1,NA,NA,CASTLTGTYEQYF,TGTGCCAGCACCCTGACTGGTACCTACGAGCAGTACTTC
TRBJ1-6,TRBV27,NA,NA,CASSLYPQRGSPLHF,TGTGCCAGCAGTTTATACCCGCAGCGCGGTTCACCCCTCCACTTT
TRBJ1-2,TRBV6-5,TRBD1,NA,CASSYLGQGYGYTF,TGTGCCAGCAGTTACTTGGGACAGGGATATGGCTACACCTTC
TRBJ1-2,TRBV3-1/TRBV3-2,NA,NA,CASSQGRSPNYGYTF,TGTGCCAGCAGCCAAGGACGGAGCCCGAACTATGGCTACACCTTC
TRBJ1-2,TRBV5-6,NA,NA,CASSLYTNYGYTF,TGTGCCAGCAGCCTTTATACTAACTATGGCTACACCTTC
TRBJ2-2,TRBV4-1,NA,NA,CASSQVPLNTGELFF,TGCGCCAGCAGCCAAGTGCCTCTAAACACCGGGGAGCTGTTTTTT
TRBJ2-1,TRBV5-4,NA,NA,CASSSELNEQFF,TGTGCCAGCAGCTCCGAACTTAATGAGCAGTTCTTC
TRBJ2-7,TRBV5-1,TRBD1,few,CASSTGIGRDRVISYEQYF,TGCGCCAGCAGCACCGGAATTGGGAGGGACAGGGTCATCTCCTACGAGCAGTACTTC
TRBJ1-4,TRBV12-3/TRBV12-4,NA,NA,CASSLEGEKLFF,TGTGCCAGCAGTCTTGAGGGTGAAAAACTGTTTTTT
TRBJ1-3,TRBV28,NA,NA,CASSRDFARNTIYF,TGTGCCAGCAGCCGGGACTTTGCCAGAAACACCATATATTTT
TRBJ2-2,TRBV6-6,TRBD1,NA,CASSRTGAGELFF,TGTGCCAGCAGTCGGACAGGGGCAGGGGAGCTGTTTTTT
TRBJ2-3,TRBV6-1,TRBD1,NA,CASSEGQGFSTDTQYF,TGTGCCAGCAGTGAAGGACAGGGGTTTAGCACAGATACGCAGTATTTT
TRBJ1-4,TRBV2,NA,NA,CASSDRSATNEKLFF,TGTGCCAGCAGTGATCGCAGTGCAACTAATGAAAAACTGTTTTTT
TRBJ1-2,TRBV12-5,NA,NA,CASGLVPANYGYTF,TGTGCTAGTGGTTTGGTTCCAGCTAACTATGGCTACACCTTC
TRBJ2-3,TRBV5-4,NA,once,CASSLSMQSPFTDTQYF,TGTGCCAGCAGCTTGTCGATGCAGTCTCCATTCACAGATACGCAGTATTTT
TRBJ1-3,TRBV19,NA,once,CASSTTGGAGNTIYF,TGTGCCAGTAGTACGACCGGCGGGGCTGGAAACACCATATATTTT
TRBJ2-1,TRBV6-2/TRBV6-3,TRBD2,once,CASSSPHESGGAAVQFF,TGTGCCAGCAGTTCCCCGCATGAGAGCGGGGGGGCGGCAGTACAGTTCTTC
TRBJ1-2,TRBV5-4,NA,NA,CASSLPDSYGYTF,TGTGCCAGCAGCTTACCCGACAGCTATGGCTACACCTTC
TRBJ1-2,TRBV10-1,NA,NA,CASILKSGGALDGYTF,TGCGCCAGCATCCTGAAGTCGGGGGGGGCATTAGATGGCTACACCTTC
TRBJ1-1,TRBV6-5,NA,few,CASSKRENTEAFF,TGTGCCAGCAGCAAGAGGGAAAACACTGAAGCTTTCTTT
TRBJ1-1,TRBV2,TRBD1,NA,CASSTQQGLTNEAFF,TGTGCCAGCAGCACCCAACAGGGGTTGACCAATGAAGCTTTCTTT
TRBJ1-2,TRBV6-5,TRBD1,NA,CASSRDRANYGYTF,TGTGCCAGCAGTCGGGACAGAGCTAACTATGGCTACACCTTC
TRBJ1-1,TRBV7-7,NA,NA,CASSLTRDTEAFF,TGTGCCAGCAGCTTAACGAGGGACACTGAAGCTTTCTTT
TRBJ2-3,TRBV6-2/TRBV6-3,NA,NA,CASSYSAVNPDTQYF,TGTGCCAGCAGTTACTCAGCCGTAAACCCAGATACGCAGTATTTT
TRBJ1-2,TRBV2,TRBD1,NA,CASTQLRGQPKGYTF,TGTGCCAGCACCCAATTAAGGGGACAGCCTAAGGGCTACACCTTC
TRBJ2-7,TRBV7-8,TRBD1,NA,CASSFLPGQGAYEQYF,TGTGCCAGCAGCTTCCTTCCGGGACAGGGGGCCTACGAGCAGTACTTC
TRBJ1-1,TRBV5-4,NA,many,CASSFIGVNTEAFF,TGTGCCAGCAGCTTCATAGGGGTGAACACTGAAGCTTTCTTT
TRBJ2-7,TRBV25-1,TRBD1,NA,CASSPFNRGSYEQYF,TGTGCCAGCAGTCCATTCAACAGGGGATCCTACGAGCAGTACTTC
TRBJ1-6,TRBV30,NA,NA,CAWALLGQSNSPLHF,TGTGCCTGGGCCCTCCTGGGACAATCCAATTCACCCCTCCACTTT
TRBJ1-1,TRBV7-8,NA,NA,CASSQPRDNTEAFF,TGTGCCAGCAGCCAACCCCGGGATAACACTGAAGCTTTCTTT
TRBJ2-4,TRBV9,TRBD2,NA,CASSDRGGLARDIQYF,TGTGCCAGCAGCGACAGGGGGGGACTAGCGAGGGACATTCAGTACTTC
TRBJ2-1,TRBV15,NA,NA,CATSRNFRTAFYNEQFF,TGTGCCACCAGCAGGAACTTCAGGACAGCCTTTTACAATGAGCAGTTCTTC
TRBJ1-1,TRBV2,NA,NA,CASSDGLNTEAFF,TGTGCCAGCAGTGACGGTTTGAACACTGAAGCTTTCTTT
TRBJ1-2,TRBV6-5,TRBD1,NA,CASTATGGRGYTF,TGTGCCAGCACGGCGACAGGGGGTAGAGGCTACACCTTC
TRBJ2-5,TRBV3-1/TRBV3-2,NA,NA,CASSHATGEGLSSPFETQYF,TGTGCCAGCAGCCATGCAACCGGCGAGGGACTCTCCTCCCCTTTTGAGACCCAGTACTTC
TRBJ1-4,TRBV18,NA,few,CASSFGVGREKLFF,TGTGCCAGCTCATTCGGAGTTGGTCGGGAAAAACTGTTTTTT
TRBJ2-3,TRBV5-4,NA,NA,CASSLGSGSTDTQYF,TGTGCCAGCAGCTTGGGGAGCGGCAGCACAGATACGCAGTATTTT
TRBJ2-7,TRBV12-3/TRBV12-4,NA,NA,CASSFGELYEQYF,TGTGCCAGCAGTTTCGGGGAACTCTACGAGCAGTACTTC
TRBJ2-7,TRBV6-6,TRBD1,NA,CASSLGDRGVDEQYF,TGTGCCAGCAGTCTCGGAGACAGGGGGGTGGACGAGCAGTACTTC
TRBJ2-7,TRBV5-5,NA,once,CASRDPGISYEQYF,TGTGCCAGCAGAGATCCCGGGATCTCCTACGAGCAGTACTTC
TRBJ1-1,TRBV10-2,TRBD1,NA,CASRAGTGTLWAFF,TGCGCCAGCAGGGCCGGGACAGGGACTCTTTGGGCTTTCTTT
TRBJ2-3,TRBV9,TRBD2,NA,CASSVGLGGGWSDTQYF,TGTGCCAGCAGCGTAGGTCTGGGCGGGGGTTGGTCAGATACGCAGTATTTT
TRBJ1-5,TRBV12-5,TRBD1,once,CASGSDRAVQPQHF,TGTGCTAGTGGTTCGGACAGGGCGGTCCAGCCCCAGCATTTT
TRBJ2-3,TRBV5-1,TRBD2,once,CASSHQAGGLDTQYF,TGCGCCAGCAGCCATCAAGCGGGGGGGTTGGATACGCAGTATTTT
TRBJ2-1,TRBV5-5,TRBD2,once,CASSFSGGAKNEQFF,TGTGCCAGCAGCTTTAGCGGGGGGGCCAAGAATGAGCAGTTCTTC
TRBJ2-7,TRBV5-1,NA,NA,CASSPPLQGSYEQYF,TGCGCCAGCAGCCCTCCCCTACAGGGATCCTACGAGCAGTACTTC
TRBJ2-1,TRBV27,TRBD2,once,CASRAYGTSGGHTLYNEQFF,TGTGCCAGCAGGGCGTACGGGACTAGCGGGGGACACACCTTATACAATGAGCAGTTCTTC
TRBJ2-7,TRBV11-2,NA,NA,CASSLTGGSYEQYF,TGTGCCAGCAGCTTGACTGGCGGCTCCTACGAGCAGTACTTC
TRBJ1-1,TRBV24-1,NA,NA,CATSRQGEAFF,TGTGCCACCAGTCGCCAGGGAGAAGCTTTCTTT